These 30 T cell receptor beta chains were sequenced from one sample in a study of naive and memory T cell subsets. Two oligonucleotides, mixed equimolar, formed the beta constant-region primer covering TRBC1 and TRBC2. Ligated cDNA was amplified by four rounds of PCR with nested alpha and beta constant-region primers and SP2. Using its own MiXCR run on the UMI-ligation and nested PCR reads, TCRdb lists one record per CDR3 protein. The table lists approximately 80,000 distinct CDR3 sequences, around 9% of them singletons, with approximately 1.1% in the top ten. Material: naive CD8+ T cells from blood. The source of these receptors is a human donor in good health.

This clonotype showed up many times. The V call is TRBV12-3 or TRBV12-4, the J call TRBJ1-5; D gene uncertain. The CDR3 extends over 15 amino acids. The V gene lost 6 bases and the J gene lost 2 bases, with 14 bases spanning the gap. The CDR3 region has the DNA TGTGCCAGCAGGGAAGGGAGTATGGGCAATCAGCCCCAGCATTTT. It encodes CASREGSMGNQPQHF.

V and J are TRBV27 and TRBJ1-2, with a tentative D call TRBD1 (6 bases). Trimming pared 6 bases from V and 4 bases from J, leaving 18 bases between. The CDR3 consists of 15 residues. Germline V gene lookup returns CDR1 MNHEY and CDR2 SMNVEV (reference sequence). This CDR3 reads CASSPSWGTLYGYTF. The CDR3 DNA follows: TGTGCCAGCAGCCCTTCATGGGGGACACTCTATGGCTACACCTTC.

The J gene is TRBJ2-3, the V gene TRBV7-9; D gene ambiguous. CDR1 is SEHNR, CDR2 FQNEAQ, per germline (reference sequence). The V end lost 4 bases, the J end lost 2 bases, and 7 bases lay between the germline ends. This CDR3 is built from 13 residues. CDR3 sequence (DNA): TGTGCCAGCAGCTCGGAGCACACAGATACGCAGTATTTT. It codes for CASSSEHTDTQYF.

The table lists this clonotype with a few counts. The rearrangement joins TRBV7-2 to TRBJ1-5, with unresolved D. Between the trimmed V and J ends, which lost 5 bases and 1 base, there was a span of 9 bases. This CDR3 is 14 amino acids long. Germline-derived CDR1 and CDR2 are SGHTA and FQGNSA. The CDR3 nucleotides are TGTGCCAGCAGCCCCCCCGGAAGCAATCAGCCCCAGCATTTT. Its protein product is CASSPPGSNQPQHF.

The gene calls are TRBV10-3 and TRBJ1-5, with D tentatively TRBD1 (5 bases). Germline V gene data show CDR1 as ENHRY and CDR2 as SYGVKD. CDR3 size: 14 residues. The ends were cut back, 5 bases at V and 6 bases at J, with 14 bases in the middle. The CDR3 DNA follows: TGTGCCATCAGTCCCGGGGGGTCTTCTCAGCCCCAGCATTTT. Translation: CAISPGGSSQPQHF.

The chain joins TRBV14 to TRBJ2-5; 11 nucleotides agree with TRBD2. The CDR3 length is 15 residues. In germline, CDR1 is SGHDN, CDR2 FVKESK. The ends lost 4 bases at V and 4 bases at J; junction bases unmatched: 5. CDR3 sequence: CASSPGTSGRETQYF. As DNA, the CDR3 is TGTGCCAGCAGCCCGGGTACTAGCGGGAGAGAGACCCAGTACTTC.

This clonotype was picked up a small number of times. CDR3 coding DNA: TGTGCCATCAGTGATAGGGGAATTGGATCTAAGGAGCAGTACTTC. It yields the protein CAISDRGIGSKEQYF. The gene calls are TRBV10-3 and TRBJ2-7; D possibly corresponds to TRBD1 (5 bases). The CDR3 runs to 15 residues. Between the trimmed V and J ends, which lost 3 bases and 7 bases, there was a span of 19 bases. Germline assignment: CDR1 ENHRY and CDR2 SYGVKD.

This clonotype has just a few counts. The CDR3 DNA is TGTGCCAGCAGAGAGACAGGGGGCCACGAGACCCAGTACTTC. Its translation is CASRETGGHETQYF. The V and J genes are TRBV11-2 and TRBJ2-5, with TRBD1 matching 10 bases. The germline gives CDR1 SGHAT, CDR2 FQNNGV. The V gene end was trimmed by 6 bases and the J gene end by 5 bases; junction bases not matched to a gene: 6. The CDR3 totals 14 residues.

The table lists this clonotype with many counts. The gene calls are TRBV7-9 and TRBJ1-1; D perhaps matches TRBD1 (5 bases). Germline-derived CDR1 and CDR2 are SEHNR and FQNEAQ (reference sequence). V shed 4 bases and J shed 11 bases, with 20 bases lying between them. This CDR3 contains 14 residues. Written as DNA, the CDR3 is TGTGCCAGCAGCTCCCCGACAAGGGGTTGGGCGGCTTTCTTT. It translates to CASSSPTRGWAAFF.

This clonotype was seen a handful of times. The gene calls are TRBV27 and TRBJ1-1, with D uncertain. The CDR3 sequence is 16 residues long. Trimming took off 0 bases at V and 0 bases at J, with 11 bases between the two ends. Per germline, CDR1 MNHEY and CDR2 SMNVEV (reference sequence). CDR3 bases: TGTGCCAGCAGTTTATCATCCGGGGAGGTGAACACTGAAGCTTTCTTT. The encoded protein is CASSLSSGEVNTEAFF.

This sequence joins TRBV4-1 and TRBJ1-1; D is undetermined. The CDR3 has 14 residues. CDR1 is MGHRA, CDR2 YSYEKL, per germline. V lost 1 base, J lost 1 base, and 7 bases lay in between. The CDR3, as DNA: TGCGCCAGCAGCCAAGTTAACGGGAACACTGAAGCTTTCTTT. It specifies CASSQVNGNTEAFF.

This clonotype was recorded a few times. The chain recombines TRBV27 with TRBJ2-7, with no clear D. Germline CDR1 MNHEY, CDR2 SMNVEV (reference sequence). The V and J ends lost 7 bases and 1 base respectively, with 14 bases between them. The CDR3 has 14 residues. CDR3 DNA sequence: TGTGCCAGCACCGCCGGTTGGGGTTCCTACGAGCAGTACTTC. It specifies CASTAGWGSYEQYF.

In regard to this clonotype: A much larger clone sits a single nucleotide away, making a read error possible. The V gene is TRBV29-1, the J gene TRBJ2-1; 9 nucleotides match TRBD2. The CDR3 sequence is 15 residues long. Germline assignment: CDR1 SQVTM and CDR2 ANQGSEA. With 0 bases clipped from V and 11 bases from J, the junction kept 11 bases outside the gene matches. The CDR3 nucleotides read TGCAGCGTTGAAGATCGATTAGCGGGGGTCGATAAGCAGTTCTTC. The encoded protein is CSVEDRLAGVDKQFF.

This clonotype was counted many times. Here the CDR3 reads CAIRKGLAGADTQYF. The CDR3, as DNA: TGTGCCATCAGGAAAGGACTAGCGGGAGCAGATACGCAGTATTTT. V and J are TRBV10-3 and TRBJ2-3, with 13 bases aligning to TRBD2. The V and J ends lost 6 bases and 4 bases, in that order; junction bases with no gene match: 4. There are 15 residues in the CDR3. In germline, CDR1 is ENHRY, CDR2 SYGVKD.

This clonotype was found many times. V is TRBV28 and J is TRBJ2-7, with TRBD2 matching 12 bases. Unmatched junction bases numbered 5, after V lost 9 bases and J lost 5 bases. The CDR3 is 13 residues long. CDR1 is MDHEN, CDR2 SYDVKM, per germline. CDR3 loop: CASQGLAGDEQYF. As DNA, the CDR3 is TGTGCCAGTCAGGGACTAGCGGGCGACGAGCAGTACTTC.

This clonotype was counted a few times. Its ends do not fully match the called genes, so a read error is possible. This chain joins TRBV4-2 and TRBJ2-1; 12 bases map to TRBD2. The CDR3 spans 14 residues. CDR1 and CDR2 from the germline V gene are LGHNA and YNFKEQ. CDR3 nucleotides: TGTGCCAGCAACCAAGGACTAGCGGGAAATGAGCAGTTCTTC. This gives the protein CASNQGLAGNEQFF.

This clonotype came up a few times. The rearrangement links TRBV29-1 to TRBJ2-7; D unresolved. This CDR3 is built from 10 residues. From germline, CDR1 is SQVTM and CDR2 ANQGSEA. Trimming took off 7 bases at V and 4 bases at J, with 8 bases between the two ends. The CDR3: CSGLGYEQYF. In DNA form, the CDR3 reads TGCAGCGGCCTCGGATACGAGCAGTACTTC.

Written as DNA, the CDR3 is TGTGCCAGCAGCTCCGGACAGAGTCAGCCCCAGCATTTT. Amino acid sequence: CASSSGQSQPQHF. The chain employs TRBV7-9 and TRBJ1-5; possible D gene TRBD1, 6 bases. The CDR3 has 13 amino acids. V was pared by 4 bases and J by 6 bases, with 10 bases between. Germline V CDR1 and CDR2: SEHNR, FQNEAQ (reference sequence).

V and J are TRBV4-1 and TRBJ2-7; D is uncertain. Germline CDR1 reads MGHRA; CDR2 reads YSYEKL. Trimming left V 0 bases short and J 3 bases short, with 9 bases between. The CDR3 covers 14 residues. The CDR3 DNA reads as TGCGCCAGCAGCCAAGATCGCGGTAGCTACGAGCAGTACTTC. It encodes CASSQDRGSYEQYF.

The V and J genes are TRBV4-3 and TRBJ2-1; 7 bases are a match to TRBD1. Trimming took 2 bases from V and 4 from J; bases not matched to a gene: 5. This CDR3 is built from 15 residues. In germline, CDR1 is LGHNA, CDR2 YSLEER. CDR3 protein: CASSQIQGVYNEQFF. The CDR3, as DNA: TGCGCCAGCAGCCAAATCCAGGGGGTTTACAATGAGCAGTTCTTC.

This clonotype has a handful of counts. The rearrangement links TRBV29-1 to TRBJ2-1, with 8 nucleotides matching TRBD2. V was pared by 0 bases and J by 4 bases, with 5 bases of the junction left unmatched. In germline, CDR1 is SQVTM, CDR2 ANQGSEA. The CDR3 is 15 amino acids. For the CDR3, the DNA is TGCAGCGTTGAAGATGGCCTAGCGGGTTACAATGAGCAGTTCTTC. This gives the protein CSVEDGLAGYNEQFF.

The gene calls are TRBV9 and TRBJ2-5; D not certain. The CDR3 runs to 14 residues. Trimming left V 1 base short and J 1 base short, with 8 bases between. The germline CDR1 and CDR2 sequences are SGDLS and YYNGEE. The CDR3 DNA follows: TGTGCCAGCAGCGTACAAAGCGCCCAAGAGACCCAGTACTTC. It specifies CASSVQSAQETQYF.

This clonotype was seen more than once but under ten times. The chain employs TRBV29-1 and TRBJ2-7; a possible D gene is TRBD2 (6 bases). The V end was cut by 5 bases, the J end by 1 base, with 18 bases between. The CDR3 length is 15 residues. In germline, CDR1 is SQVTM, CDR2 ANQGSEA. CDR3 DNA: TGCAGCGTTAGGCTGGTCGGGAGAGCTTCCTACGAGCAGTACTTC. This codes for CSVRLVGRASYEQYF.

This clonotype was detected a few times. The V call is TRBV10-2, the J call TRBJ1-1; no clear D gene. The CDR3 has 13 amino acids. Germline assignment: CDR1 WSHSY and CDR2 SAAADI. V shed 6 bases and J shed 7 bases, with 15 bases lying between them. The CDR3 here is CASRPGERFEAFF. In nucleotides, the CDR3 is TGCGCCAGCAGGCCCGGAGAGAGATTTGAAGCTTTCTTT.

This clonotype was counted at least ten times. This chain links TRBV2 with TRBJ2-7; 7 nucleotides align to TRBD1. CDR1 and CDR2 (germline): SNHLY, FYNNEI. This CDR3 spans 12 amino acids. V shed 10 bases and J 2 bases; nucleotides not matched to a gene: 5. The CDR3: CATRQGPYEQYF. The DNA for the CDR3 is TGTGCCACAAGACAGGGACCCTACGAGCAGTACTTC. Full variable domain (outside the CDR3, taken from reference TRBV2 and TRBJ2-7): EPEVTQTPSHQVTQMGQEVILRCVPISNHLYFYWYRQILGQKVEFLVSFYNNEISEKSEIFDDQFSVERPDGSNFTLKIRSTKLEDSAMYFCATRQGPYEQYFGPGTRLTVT.

This clonotype was observed a handful of times. J is TRBJ1-2 and V is TRBV4-2, with a possible D match to TRBD1 (6 bases). The CDR3 is 14 residues long. V was trimmed by 1 base and J by 6 bases, leaving 12 bases between them. Germline V lookup: CDR1 LGHNA, CDR2 YNFKEQ. The CDR3 nucleotides read TGTGCCAGCAGCCAAGTACTACAGGGAGATGGCTACACCTTC. Protein sequence: CASSQVLQGDGYTF.

This clonotype was seen ten or more times. The V call is TRBV7-8, the J call TRBJ1-5, with D maybe TRBD1 (5 bases). V lost 1 base and J 3 bases, leaving 10 bases between the germline ends. The germline V gene has CDR1 SGHVS and CDR2 FQNEAQ. There are 15 residues in the CDR3. CDR3 sequence (DNA): TGTGCCAGCAGCTTAGACGGGGGAATCAATCAGCCCCAGCATTTT. Translating gives CASSLDGGINQPQHF.

This clonotype has a count of ten or more. Its ends do not fully match the called genes, so a read error is possible. The V call is TRBV29-1, the J call TRBJ2-7; TRBD1 aligns across 7 bases. This CDR3 comprises 14 residues. Germline V gene sequence: CDR1 SQVTM, CDR2 ANQGSEA. The CDR3 spells CSVETGEVSHEQYF. The CDR3 DNA follows: TGCAGCGTTGAAACAGGGGAAGTCTCCCACGAGCAGTACTTC.

The chain is built from TRBV19 and TRBJ2-2, with 8 nucleotides matching TRBD1. V lost 11 bases to trimming and J lost 7 bases; unmatched junction nucleotides: 9. Germline values: CDR1 LNHDA, CDR2 SQIVND (reference sequence). The CDR3 loop spans 13 amino acids. The CDR3 DNA is TGTGCCCCGGACAGGGCTTTGAGCGGGGAGCTGTTTTTT. Translation gives CAPDRALSGELFF.

This clonotype was counted between two and nine times. The DNA for the CDR3 is TGTGCCAGCAGCTTGTTCTACACAGATACGCAGTATTTT. Translated: CASSLFYTDTQYF. The V gene is TRBV7-2, the J gene TRBJ2-3; D uncertain. Germline V CDR1 and CDR2: SGHTA, FQGNSA. This CDR3 has 13 residues. V shed 3 bases and J shed 2 bases, with 6 bases lying between them.